The TCR beta chain under discussion was sequenced for a study of shared clonotypes between healthy human individuals. Trimming took off 1 base at V and 5 bases at J, with 1 base between the two ends. There are 11 residues in the CDR3. Germline V gene sequence: CDR1 LNHDA, CDR2 SQIVND (reference sequence). Concerning this clone itself: Its matching antigen is unknown. The sample has other DNA sequences that encode this CDR3 too.

An even split of each subset's genomic DNA across several immunoSEQ plates was performed. Profiled with immunoSEQ multiplex PCR; TCRdb holds only in-frame clones, not every one. The sample carries under 550,000 clones, almost 97% recorded once. General study points: Around 4.9% of naive CD4 clonotypes were shared across several donors.

This TCR was sampled from a woman in her thirties in good health. Sequencing was carried out using naive CD4+ T cells sorted from blood. Subset in this sample: CD45RA+ positively selected. This sequence joins TRBV19 and TRBJ2-3; no firm D call. Here the CDR3 DNA reads TGTGCCAGTAGTATAGGAGATACGCAGTATTTT. Its protein product is CASSIGDTQYF.